Sequencing of this T cell receptor (beta chain) was carried out in a study of blood T cell repertoires in COVID-19. As for the study in general: Both acute and convalescent COVID-19 samples were obtained from the United States, Italy and Spain. Sources were T cells, B-cell-depleted T cells, or PBMCs; the material itself was cDNA or gDNA.

Original handling: How many nucleated cells were present was estimated from reference gene primer amplification. The table came from immunoSEQ multiplex PCR; TCRdb's copy has only in-frame clones and leaves some out. V and J calls and clone size come straight from that table; D and trimming were deduced from the DNA. This repertoire shows roughly 200,000 clones, 75% to 90% found once; its top ten account for roughly 8%. Seattle-derived patients entered the study during active infection and were followed longitudinally. The TCR originated in a woman of 80 years or more with COVID-19, enrolled during active disease. Sequencing was done on a sample of peripheral blood.

The DNA of the CDR3 is TGTGCCAGCAGCTTGGATCCTACAGGGCGGACTGAAGCTTTCTTT. It codes for CASSLDPTGRTEAFF. This rearrangement joins TRBV5-5 to TRBJ1-1; possibly TRBD1 for D (6 bases). CDR3 length: 15 amino acids. Germline loops: CDR1 SGHKS, CDR2 YYEKEE (reference sequence). The V gene lost 0 bases and the J gene lost 5 bases, with 14 bases spanning the gap.